This TCR beta chain appears in the sequencing data of a study of blood T cell repertoires in COVID-19. This CDR3 has 15 amino acids. Germline V lookup: CDR1 KGHSH, CDR2 LQKENI. Trimming pared 5 bases from V and 0 bases from J, leaving 11 bases between. Measured with immunoSEQ multiplex PCR; TCRdb has only the in-frame clones, and not every one. The profile covers about 180,000 clones, with about four fifths appearing a single time and 5% to 8.5% taken by the ten largest. The rearrangement uses TRBV18 and TRBJ1-5; D is ambiguous. The source is a man between 65 and 79 years old with active or convalescent COVID-19. Material for sequencing was peripheral blood. The CDR3 sequence is CASSISGNSNQPQHF. The DNA for the CDR3 is TGTGCCAGCTCAATCTCGGGAAATAGCAATCAGCCCCAGCATTTT.